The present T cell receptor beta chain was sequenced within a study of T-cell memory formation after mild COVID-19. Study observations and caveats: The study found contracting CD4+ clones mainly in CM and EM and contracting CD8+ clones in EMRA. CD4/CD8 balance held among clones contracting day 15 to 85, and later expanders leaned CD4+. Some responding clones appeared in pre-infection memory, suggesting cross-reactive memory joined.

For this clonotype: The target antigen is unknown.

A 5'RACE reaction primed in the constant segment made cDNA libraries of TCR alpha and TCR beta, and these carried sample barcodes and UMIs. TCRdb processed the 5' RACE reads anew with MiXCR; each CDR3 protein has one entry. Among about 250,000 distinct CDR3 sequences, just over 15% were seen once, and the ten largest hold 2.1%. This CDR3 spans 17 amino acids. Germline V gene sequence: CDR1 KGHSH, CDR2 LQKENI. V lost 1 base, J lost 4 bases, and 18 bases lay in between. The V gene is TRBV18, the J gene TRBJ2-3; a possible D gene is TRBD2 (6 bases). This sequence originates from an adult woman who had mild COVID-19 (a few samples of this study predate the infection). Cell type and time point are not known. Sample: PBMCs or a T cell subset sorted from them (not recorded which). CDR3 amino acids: CASSPRGGTHLPDTQYF. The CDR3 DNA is TGTGCCAGCTCACCACGGGGTGGGACTCACCTGCCAGATACGCAGTATTTT.